This T cell receptor beta chain emerged from a study of shared clonotypes between healthy human individuals. The naive CD8 fraction comprised CD45RO-negative cells positively selected for CCR7 and excluded terminally differentiated effector memory CD45RA+ cells. General study results and limits: Depth of sequencing was expected to influence donor clonotype sharing. The study found about 5% of naive CD4 clonotypes shared across a handful of donors. Generally, naive subsets came out with larger estimated richness than memory subsets.

Some clones are missing from TCRdb's copy, which holds only in-frame ones; the method was immunoSEQ multiplex PCR. The sample carries more than 2 million clones, 90% to 95% recorded once. This CDR3 is built from 15 residues. V shed 2 bases and J 6 bases; nucleotides not matched to a gene: 5. CDR1 is SGHVS, CDR2 FNYEAQ, per germline. With regard to this clone: The antigen is not known.

The receptor was isolated from a man aged 18-30 years in good health. Some clones in this sample may be carry-over from other donors' samples. The specimen was naive CD8+ T cells from PBMCs. V is TRBV7-6 and J is TRBJ2-3; 10 positions agree with TRBD2. The CDR3 loop reads CASSLLAGVGDTQYF. In DNA form, the CDR3 reads TGTGCCAGCAGCTTACTAGCGGGAGTGGGGGATACGCAGTATTTT. Together with reference TRBV7-6 and TRBJ2-3, the CDR3 gives the full variable domain: GAGVSQSPRYKVTKRGQDVALRCDPISGHVSLYWYRQALGQGPEFLTYFNYEAQQDKSGLPNDRFSAERPEGSISTLTIQRTEQRDSAMYRCASSLLAGVGDTQYFGPGTRLTVL.